The 26 T cell receptor beta chains listed next were all sequenced from one sample in a study of blood T cell repertoires in COVID-19. TCRdb's table, derived via immunoSEQ multiplex PCR, lists solely in-frame clones and lacks some. This sample has a few hundred thousand clones, with around 87% found just once. Specimen: PBMCs or T cells enriched from blood (not recorded which). Source of these receptors: a middle-aged man in a cohort exposed to, infected with or recovered from COVID-19 (not recorded which).

V usage is TRBV7-7 and J usage is TRBJ2-1; 12 nucleotides match TRBD2. The V gene's germline CDR1 is SSHAT and CDR2 FNYEAQ (reference sequence). V lost 5 bases and J lost 5; bases outside the gene matches: 7. The CDR3 is 16 residues long. In DNA, the CDR3 is TGTGCCAGCAGCCCATCACTAGCGGGAGGACACAATGAGCAGTTCTTC. Its protein product is CASSPSLAGGHNEQFF.

This chain joins TRBV29-1 and TRBJ2-5; D may be TRBD1 (6 bases). CDR3 size: 13 residues. The germline V gene has CDR1 SQVTM and CDR2 ANQGSEA. The V end lost 2 bases, the J end lost 5 bases, and 12 bases lay between the germline ends. The CDR3 spells CSVERGYGETQYF. The CDR3 DNA reads TGCAGCGTTGAAAGGGGGTATGGGGAGACCCAGTACTTC.

The gene calls are TRBV27 and TRBJ1-5; TRBD1 matches 8 bases. J lost 0 bases, V lost 6 bases, and 7 bases had no gene match. The CDR3 is 16 residues long. Germline CDR1 MNHEY, CDR2 SMNVEV (reference sequence). CDR3 sequence reads: CASSGTGETSNQPQHF. The CDR3 DNA reads TGTGCCAGCAGCGGGACAGGCGAAACTAGCAATCAGCCCCAGCATTTT.

This clone turned up a few times. The rearrangement uses TRBV18 and TRBJ2-1, with D perhaps TRBD2 (5 bases). With 3 bases removed from V and 4 bases from J, the gap between germline ends came to 10 bases. This CDR3 comprises 14 residues. Germline V gene data show CDR1 as KGHSH and CDR2 as LQKENI. CDR3 amino acids: CASSPSGAYNEQFF. CDR3 nucleotide sequence: TGTGCCAGCTCACCCAGCGGCGCATACAATGAGCAGTTCTTC.

Notes on this clone: The same CDR3 also results from other DNA sequences found in this sample. The rearrangement links TRBV18 to TRBJ1-4, with D possibly matching TRBD1 (6 bases). Germline loops: CDR1 KGHSH, CDR2 LQKENI. V lost 3 bases and J 2 bases, leaving 7 bases between the germline ends. The CDR3 is made up of 14 amino acids. The CDR3 DNA is TGTGCCAGCTCACCCGGACAGACTAATGAAAAACTGTTTTTT. Amino acid sequence: CASSPGQTNEKLFF.

This chain connects TRBV5-1 to TRBJ1-1; tentatively, D is TRBD1 (6 bases). This CDR3 spans 14 amino acids. Germline lookup yields CDR1 SGHRS and CDR2 YFSETQ. Trimming pared 4 bases from V and 0 bases from J, leaving 10 bases between. CDR3 amino acids: CASSPGTLNTEAFF. CDR3 in DNA: TGCGCCAGCAGCCCCGGGACACTGAACACTGAAGCTTTCTTT. The variable domain in full, completed from reference TRBV5-1 and TRBJ1-1, reads KAGVTQTPRYLIKTRGQQVTLSCSPISGHRSVSWYQQTPGQGLQFLFEYFSETQRNKGNFPGRFSGRQFSNSRSEMNVSTLELGDSALYLCASSPGTLNTEAFFGQGTRLTVV.

V and J are TRBV2 and TRBJ1-5; tentatively, D is TRBD1 (6 bases). Germline assignment: CDR1 SNHLY and CDR2 FYNNEI. V lost 6 bases and J 0 bases, leaving 15 bases between the germline ends. The CDR3 has 16 residues. For the CDR3, the DNA is TGTGCCAGCAGGGGAGCGGGACATCTTAGCAATCAGCCCCAGCATTTT. It specifies CASRGAGHLSNQPQHF.

The chain links TRBV7-3 to TRBJ2-1; perhaps TRBD1 as D (6 bases). The CDR3 runs 15 residues. Trimming stripped 5 bases from V and 2 bases from J, with 13 bases between. Germline CDR1 and CDR2: SGHTA and FQGTGA. The CDR3 protein is CASSRDRTAYNEQFF. DNA for the CDR3: TGTGCCAGCAGCCGTGACCGGACAGCCTACAATGAGCAGTTCTTC.

This chain joins TRBV18 and TRBJ2-5, with 8 bases identical to TRBD2. Trimming cost V 3 bases and J 1 base; bases outside gene matches: 4. Germline loops: CDR1 KGHSH, CDR2 LQKENI. The CDR3 is made up of 15 amino acids. The CDR3 loop reads CASSPGAGAQETQYF. The CDR3 DNA reads as TGTGCCAGCTCACCGGGAGCGGGAGCCCAAGAGACCCAGTACTTC.

The chain joins TRBV28 to TRBJ2-7, with 7 bases identical to TRBD2. J lost 2 bases, V lost 2 bases, and 3 bases had no gene match. The germline V gene encodes CDR1 MDHEN and CDR2 SYDVKM. This CDR3 region has 14 residues. This CDR3 is CASSLGGDPYEQYF. DNA for the CDR3: TGTGCCAGCAGTTTAGGGGGGGACCCCTACGAGCAGTACTTC.

The J gene is TRBJ2-1, the V gene TRBV4-2; 13 nucleotides align to TRBD2. This CDR3 has 18 amino acids. Germline CDR1 reads LGHNA; CDR2 reads YNFKEQ. V lost 2 bases and J lost 4; bases outside the gene matches: 8. The CDR3 DNA sequence: TGTGCCAGCAGCCAAACCGGACTAGCGGGAGTGGGGTACAATGAGCAGTTCTTC. Protein product: CASSQTGLAGVGYNEQFF.

This clone was counted a few times. The CDR3 DNA sequence: TGCGCCAGCAGCAGTGAAGGACTGGACAGCCTTGGAAACACCATATATTTT. It translates to CASSSEGLDSLGNTIYF. The V gene is TRBV5-1, the J gene TRBJ1-3, with D possibly being TRBD1 (6 bases). CDR3 length: 17 amino acids. Looked up from germline, CDR1 is SGHRS and CDR2 is YFSETQ. Trimming removed 4 bases from V and 3 bases from J, with 20 bases in between.

J is TRBJ1-5 and V is TRBV6-1; D uncertain. Germline assignment: CDR1 MNHNS and CDR2 SASEGT. This CDR3 has 17 residues. The germline V and J ends were trimmed by 1 base and 0 bases, with 13 bases remaining between them. In DNA form, the CDR3 reads TGTGCCAGCAGTGAAGGATGGTCAGGAATTAGCAATCAGCCCCAGCATTTT. Its protein product is CASSEGWSGISNQPQHF.

The chain employs TRBV5-1 and TRBJ2-3; 10 bases fit TRBD2. V lost 4 bases to trimming and J lost 4 bases; unmatched junction nucleotides: 3. CDR1 and CDR2 (germline): SGHRS, YFSETQ. CDR3 size: 14 residues. The CDR3 sequence is CASSVLAGSDTQYF. Written as DNA, the CDR3 is TGCGCCAGCAGCGTACTAGCGGGATCAGATACGCAGTATTTT.

This chain links TRBV27 with TRBJ2-3; no clear D gene. Trimming stripped 1 base from V and 0 bases from J, with 5 bases between. Germline V gives CDR1 MNHEY, CDR2 SMNVEV (reference sequence). The CDR3 covers 14 residues. The CDR3 DNA reads TGTGCCAGCAGTTTATTTATCAGCACAGATACGCAGTATTTT. Its translation: CASSLFISTDTQYF.

The chain carries TRBV11-1 and TRBJ2-2; TRBD2 aligns across 12 bases. V lost 2 bases, J lost 5 bases, and 3 bases stayed unmatched. The germline CDR1 and CDR2 sequences are SGHAT and FQDESV (reference sequence). The CDR3 loop spans 16 amino acids. The CDR3 coding sequence is TGTGCCAGCAGCTTAACGACTAGCGGGAGAACCGGGGAGCTGTTTTTT. Its protein product is CASSLTTSGRTGELFF. Filled out from reference TRBV11-1 and TRBJ2-2, the complete variable domain reads EAEVAQSPRYKITEKSQAVAFWCDPISGHATLYWYRQILGQGPELLVQFQDESVVDDSQLPKDRFSAERLKGVDSTLKIQPAELGDSAMYLCASSLTTSGRTGELFFGEGSRLTVL.

The chain joins TRBV5-1 to TRBJ2-7; no definite D call. V shed 0 bases and J shed 2 bases, with 12 bases lying between them. This CDR3 has 15 amino acids. In germline, CDR1 is SGHRS, CDR2 YFSETQ. CDR3 bases: TGCGCCAGCAGCTTGGCCGGCCCCAGGACCTACGAGCAGTACTTC. Protein product: CASSLAGPRTYEQYF.

The chain has TRBV9 and TRBJ2-1; TRBD1 matches 8 bases. Germline V CDR1 and CDR2: SGDLS, YYNGEE. Losses at the gene ends were 2 bases for V and 8 bases for J; bases not matched to a gene: 9. The CDR3 runs 15 residues. DNA for the CDR3: TGTGCCAGCAGCGTTTCCGGACAGGGTAGATATGAGCAGTTCTTC. This translates into CASSVSGQGRYEQFF. Full variable domain (remainder filled in from reference TRBV9 and TRBJ2-1): DSGVTQTPKHLITATGQRVTLRCSPRSGDLSVYWYQQSLDQGLQFLIQYYNGEERAKGNILERFSAQQFPDLHSELNLSSLELGDSALYFCASSVSGQGRYEQFFGPGTRLTVL.

The chain couples TRBV5-1 to TRBJ1-2; a possible D gene is TRBD1 (6 bases). The germline gives CDR1 SGHRS, CDR2 YFSETQ. V was pared by 4 bases and J by 5 bases, with 12 bases between. The CDR3 loop spans 13 amino acids. The CDR3 sequence: CASSTDSEYGYTF. The CDR3 DNA reads TGCGCCAGCAGCACGGACAGCGAATATGGCTACACCTTC.

This sequence joins TRBV11-3 and TRBJ2-3; TRBD2 matches at 7 bases. V lost 5 bases and J lost 0; bases outside the gene matches: 17. The CDR3 loop spans 19 amino acids. The germline V gene encodes CDR1 SGHNT and CDR2 YENEEA. CDR3 bases: TGTGCCAGCAGCGGAACCGGGGCTCGGGGGGAGAGTAGCACAGATACGCAGTATTTT. It codes for CASSGTGARGESSTDTQYF.

The rearrangement uses TRBV5-1 and TRBJ2-7, with D unclear. Trimming stripped 0 bases from V and 1 base from J, with 11 bases between. Germline lookup yields CDR1 SGHRS and CDR2 YFSETQ. The CDR3 spans 15 residues. CDR3 nucleotides: TGCGCCAGCAGCTTGGGCCTCCGAGAATCCTACGAGCAGTACTTC. Translation gives CASSLGLRESYEQYF.

V usage is TRBV5-4 and J usage is TRBJ2-7; D possibly corresponds to TRBD2 (6 bases). Germline CDR1 is SGHNT and CDR2 is YYREEE (reference sequence). The CDR3 covers 14 residues. The ends were cut back, 4 bases at V and 0 bases at J, with 11 bases in the middle. The CDR3 nucleotides read TGTGCCAGCAGCGGCCGGGACTTCTCCTACGAGCAGTACTTC. This sequence encodes CASSGRDFSYEQYF.

The genes are TRBV2 and TRBJ1-4; D uncertain. The V end lost 2 bases, the J end lost 5 bases, and 12 bases lay between the germline ends. The CDR3 runs 15 residues. Germline V gene sequence: CDR1 SNHLY, CDR2 FYNNEI. This CDR3 reads CASSELGRRNEKLFF. The CDR3 DNA is TGTGCCAGCAGTGAACTAGGGAGGAGAAATGAAAAACTGTTTTTT.

V gene TRBV24-1 combines with J gene TRBJ2-2; tentatively, D is TRBD2 (5 bases). V shed 4 bases and J shed 0 bases, with 8 bases lying between them. The CDR3 is 15 amino acids. Germline V lookup: CDR1 KGHDR, CDR2 SFDVKD. CDR3 DNA sequence: TGTGCCACCAGTGACCCGGGGACGAACACCGGGGAGCTGTTTTTT. The encoded protein is CATSDPGTNTGELFF.

The CDR3 spells CASSQEGGGETQYF. The CDR3 coding sequence is TGTGCCAGCAGCCAAGAAGGGGGGGGAGAGACCCAGTACTTC. The chain is built from TRBV3-1 (or the pseudogene TRBV3-2) and TRBJ2-5, with D possibly TRBD2 on 7 matching bases. Trimming pared 0 bases from V and 4 bases from J, leaving 9 bases between. This CDR3 has 14 residues. Per the germline V gene, CDR1 is LGHDT and CDR2 is YNNKEL (reference sequence).

This clone was recorded only once. The chain carries TRBV28 and TRBJ1-2; D perhaps matches TRBD1 (6 bases). The CDR3 has 14 residues. V was clipped by 5 bases and J by 5 bases, with 15 bases between them. Germline CDR1 MDHEN, CDR2 SYDVKM. The DNA of the CDR3 is TGTGCCAGCAGTCCCGGAGGACAGCTATATGGCTACACCTTC. This gives the protein CASSPGGQLYGYTF.